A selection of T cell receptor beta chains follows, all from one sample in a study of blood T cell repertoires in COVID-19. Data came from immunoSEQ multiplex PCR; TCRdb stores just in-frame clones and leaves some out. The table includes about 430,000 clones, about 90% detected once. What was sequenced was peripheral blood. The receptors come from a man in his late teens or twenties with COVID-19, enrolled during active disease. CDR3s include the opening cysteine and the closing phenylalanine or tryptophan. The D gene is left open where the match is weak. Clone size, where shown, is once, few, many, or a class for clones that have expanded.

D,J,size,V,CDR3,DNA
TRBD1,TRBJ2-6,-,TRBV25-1,CASSESRTGSTGANVLTF,TGTGCCAGCAGTGAATCTCGGACAGGGTCTACTGGGGCCAACGTCCTGACTTTC
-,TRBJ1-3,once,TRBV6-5,CASSYSTQGGRNTIYF,TGTGCCAGCAGTTACTCTACGCAGGGAGGGAGAAACACCATATATTTT
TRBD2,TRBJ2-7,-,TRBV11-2,CASSASSGSYEQYF,TGTGCCAGCAGCGCATCTAGCGGGAGCTACGAGCAGTACTTC
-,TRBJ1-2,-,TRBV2,CASSANNYGYTF,TGTGCCAGCAGTGCTAACAACTATGGCTACACCTTC
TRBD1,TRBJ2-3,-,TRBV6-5,CASSYQTGGEYTQYF,TGTGCCAGCAGTTATCAGACAGGGGGCGAGTATACGCAGTATTTT
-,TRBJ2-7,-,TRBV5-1,CASSLDNYEQYF,TGCGCCAGCAGCTTGGATAATTACGAGCAGTACTTC
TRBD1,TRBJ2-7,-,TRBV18,CASSPWAGGHNEQYF,TGTGCCAGCTCACCGTGGGCAGGGGGCCATAACGAGCAGTACTTC
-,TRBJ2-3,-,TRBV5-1,CASSFSGRKGTDTQYF,TGCGCCAGCAGCTTCTCAGGGAGGAAGGGCACAGATACGCAGTATTTT
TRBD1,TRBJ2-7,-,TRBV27,CASSTTGAYEQYF,TGTGCCAGCAGTACGACAGGGGCCTACGAGCAGTACTTC
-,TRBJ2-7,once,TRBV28,CASKREFPYEQYF,TGTGCCAGCAAACGAGAATTCCCCTACGAGCAGTACTTC
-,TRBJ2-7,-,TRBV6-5,CASSYRSGSGYEQYF,TGTGCCAGCAGTTATAGGTCAGGCTCAGGCTACGAGCAGTACTTC
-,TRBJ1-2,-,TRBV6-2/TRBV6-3,CASSYNGGLETSYTF,TGTGCCAGCAGTTACAACGGGGGTCTGGAGACTAGCTACACCTTC
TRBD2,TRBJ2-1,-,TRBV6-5,CASTQLGGYNEQFF,TGTGCCAGCACCCAGTTGGGGGGGTACAATGAGCAGTTCTTC
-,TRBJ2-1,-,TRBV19,CASSIGRLGEGYNEQFF,TGTGCCAGTAGTATAGGGAGGCTGGGAGAAGGCTACAATGAGCAGTTCTTC
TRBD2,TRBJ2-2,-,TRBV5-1,CASRAGARTGELFF,TGCGCCAGCCGAGCGGGAGCGAGGACCGGGGAGCTGTTTTTT
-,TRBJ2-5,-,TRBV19,CASSNYQETQYF,TGTGCCAGTAGCAACTACCAAGAGACCCAGTACTTC
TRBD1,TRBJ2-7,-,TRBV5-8,CASSLWGTVSYEQYF,TGTGCCAGCAGCTTGTGGGGGACAGTTTCCTACGAGCAGTACTTC